Following are 29 T cell receptor beta chains from one sample sequenced in a study of OX40 agonist ivuxolimab in advanced cancers. Libraries were prepared by immunoSEQ multiplex PCR; TCRdb keeps only in-frame clonotypes and omits some of them. This table has roughly 92,000 clones, roughly 90% appearing once. The source material was CD4+ or CD8+ T cells sorted from blood, sampled in a trial of the OX40 agonist ivuxolimab. The receptors stem from an adult with an advanced solid tumor such as melanoma, head and neck, liver or kidney cancer.

This clone appeared once. The rearrangement links TRBV5-4 to TRBJ2-2; 7 bases agree with TRBD1. V was clipped by 4 bases and J by 5 bases; unmatched bases: 11. Germline V gene lookup returns CDR1 SGHNT and CDR2 YYREEE (reference sequence). The CDR3 totals 16 residues. CDR3 residues: CASSPRRQGGTGELFF. The CDR3 bases are TGTGCCAGCAGCCCGCGACGACAGGGTGGTACCGGGGAGCTGTTTTTT. The whole variable domain, filled in from reference TRBV5-4 and TRBJ2-2, reads ETGVTQSPTHLIKTRGQQVTLRCSSQSGHNTVSWYQQALGQGPQFIFQYYREEENGRGNFPPRFSGLQFPNYSSELNVNALELDDSALYLCASSPRRQGGTGELFFGEGSRLTVL.

The chain uses TRBV7-9 and TRBJ1-2; a possible D gene is TRBD1 (5 bases). The CDR3 runs 13 residues. The V end was cut by 1 base, the J end by 8 bases, with 11 bases between. Germline V gives CDR1 SEHNR, CDR2 FQNEAQ (reference sequence). The CDR3 here is CASSLVAGQGYTF. The CDR3 DNA reads TGTGCCAGCAGCTTAGTAGCGGGGCAAGGCTACACCTTC.

This rearrangement joins TRBV5-1 to TRBJ1-2; D unclear. V was pared by 1 base and J by 5 bases, with 12 bases between. Germline V gene lookup returns CDR1 SGHRS and CDR2 YFSETQ. CDR3 length: 14 residues. The CDR3 loop reads CASSLSGEGYGYTF. As DNA, the CDR3 is TGCGCCAGCAGCTTGTCCGGGGAGGGATATGGCTACACCTTC.

V usage is TRBV27 and J usage is TRBJ2-2, with D unresolved. Per germline, CDR1 MNHEY and CDR2 SMNVEV (reference sequence). V gave up 2 bases and J gave up 0 bases, with 7 bases separating them. The CDR3 loop spans 15 amino acids. CDR3 in DNA: TGTGCCAGCAGTTTAAGGACGTCGAACACCGGGGAGCTGTTTTTT. This sequence encodes CASSLRTSNTGELFF.

The V call is TRBV10-3, the J call TRBJ2-7, with 10 positions matching TRBD1. This CDR3 has 14 amino acids. The V gene end was trimmed by 5 bases and the J gene end by 1 base; junction bases not matched to a gene: 2. Germline CDR1 ENHRY, CDR2 SYGVKD. This CDR3 reads CAISPDRGSYEQYF. CDR3 DNA sequence: TGTGCCATCAGTCCGGACAGGGGGTCCTACGAGCAGTACTTC.

The chain links TRBV9 to TRBJ2-1; TRBD2 might be the D (5 bases). The CDR3 sequence is 13 residues long. V shed 0 bases and J shed 8 bases, with 9 bases lying between them. Per germline, CDR1 SGDLS and CDR2 YYNGEE. CDR3 bases: TGTGCCAGCAGCGTAGTAGTTAGCGATGAGCAGTTCTTC. This sequence encodes CASSVVVSDEQFF.

This chain joins TRBV30 and TRBJ1-2; the D gene is possibly TRBD1 (6 bases). V was clipped by 0 bases and J by 5 bases, with 22 bases between them. The CDR3 loop spans 17 amino acids. The V gene's germline CDR1 is GTSNPN and CDR2 SVGIG (reference sequence). The CDR3 loop reads CAWSVSVWSGEFYGYTF. The CDR3 DNA sequence: TGTGCCTGGAGTGTATCTGTTTGGTCAGGGGAATTTTATGGCTACACCTTC.

The J gene is TRBJ1-2, the V gene TRBV6-6, with D perhaps TRBD1 (5 bases). Germline V gene data show CDR1 as MNHNY and CDR2 as SVGAGI (reference sequence). CDR3 size: 14 residues. V gave up 5 bases and J gave up 7 bases, with 17 bases separating them. The CDR3 region has the DNA TGTGCCAGCAGTGATAACCGGGACGAAGTTGGCTACACCTTC. Its translation: CASSDNRDEVGYTF.

CDR3 amino acids: CASSALPISDRATGNTIYF. The CDR3 DNA sequence: TGCGCCAGCTCCGCTCTCCCAATCTCAGACAGGGCCACTGGAAACACCATATATTTT. This chain uses TRBV5-1 with TRBJ1-3, with TRBD1 matching 7 bases. CDR1 SGHRS and CDR2 YFSETQ come from the germline V gene. CDR3 length: 19 residues. The V and J ends lost 7 bases and 2 bases, in that order; junction bases with no gene match: 21.

The V gene is TRBV7-2, the J gene TRBJ2-2; 7 positions agree with TRBD1. The CDR3 runs 15 residues. The V and J ends lost 4 bases and 6 bases, in that order; junction bases with no gene match: 8. CDR1 SGHTA and CDR2 FQGNSA come from the germline V gene. In nucleotides, the CDR3 is TGTGCCAGCAGCTCACGACAGGGTGGCGCCGGGGAGCTGTTTTTT. Translating gives CASSSRQGGAGELFF. Full variable domain (rest looked up from reference TRBV7-2 and TRBJ2-2): GAGVSQSPSNKVTEKGKDVELRCDPISGHTALYWYRQSLGQGLEFLIYFQGNSAPDKSGLPSDRFSAERTGGSVSTLTIQRTQQEDSAVYLCASSSRQGGAGELFFGEGSRLTVL.

This clone was counted once. The J gene is TRBJ1-2, the V gene TRBV5-4, with 8 bases lining up with TRBD1. Germline-derived CDR1 and CDR2 are SGHNT and YYREEE (reference sequence). V gave up 3 bases and J gave up 8 bases; unmatched junction bases: 18. This CDR3 is built from 17 residues. The CDR3, as DNA: TGTGCCAGCAGCTCCCCTAATACGTTTCAGGGGGCAGGGGGCTACACCTTC. This translates into CASSSPNTFQGAGGYTF. Full variable domain (rest looked up from reference TRBV5-4 and TRBJ1-2): ETGVTQSPTHLIKTRGQQVTLRCSSQSGHNTVSWYQQALGQGPQFIFQYYREEENGRGNFPPRFSGLQFPNYSSELNVNALELDDSALYLCASSSPNTFQGAGGYTFGSGTRLTVV.

Only a few counts were recorded for this clone. The V call is TRBV29-1, the J call TRBJ1-1, with 7 bases identical to TRBD1. Losses at the gene ends were 8 bases for V and 1 base for J; bases not matched to a gene: 4. CDR1 and CDR2 from the germline V gene are SQVTM and ANQGSEA. The CDR3 is made up of 12 amino acids. CDR3 region: CSIRQGNTEAFF. CDR3 in DNA: TGCAGCATTAGACAGGGGAACACTGAAGCTTTCTTT.

The chain is built from TRBV5-1 and TRBJ2-7, with D perhaps being TRBD1 or TRBD2 (5 bases each). The CDR3 has 13 amino acids. The V end was cut by 4 bases, the J end by 1 base, with 9 bases between. Germline loops: CDR1 SGHRS, CDR2 YFSETQ. Here the CDR3 DNA reads TGCGCCAGCAGCACGGGGCAGTCCTACGAGCAGTACTTC. Translation: CASSTGQSYEQYF.

The chain uses TRBV7-8 and TRBJ2-7; TRBD2 matches 8 bases. The CDR3 contains 15 residues. CDR1 SGHVS and CDR2 FQNEAQ come from the germline V gene. V gave up 1 base and J gave up 0 bases; unmatched junction bases: 2. The CDR3 DNA is TGTGCCAGCAGCTTAGAGCGGGGGAGCTCCTACGAGCAGTACTTC. Protein product: CASSLERGSSYEQYF.

V gene TRBV28 combines with J gene TRBJ2-7, with D perhaps matching TRBD1 or TRBD2 (5 bases each). The CDR3 covers 16 residues. V was cut by 5 bases and J by 0 bases, with 17 bases left in between. In germline, CDR1 is MDHEN, CDR2 SYDVKM. In DNA form, the CDR3 reads TGTGCCAGCAGTCTTAGCTTGGGGGTTAGCTCCTACGAGCAGTACTTC. It translates to CASSLSLGVSSYEQYF.

This clone was seen just once. The J gene is TRBJ2-3, the V gene TRBV5-4; the match to TRBD1 covers 9 bases. After removal of 2 bases from V and 8 bases from J, the junction contained 9 bases not matched to a gene. The V gene's germline CDR1 is SGHNT and CDR2 YYREEE (reference sequence). The CDR3 has 15 residues. The CDR3 protein is CASSLQGADSSTQYF. CDR3 DNA sequence: TGTGCCAGCAGCTTACAGGGGGCGGACTCGTCTACGCAGTATTTT.

V usage is TRBV5-1 and J usage is TRBJ2-2; TRBD1 matches at 7 bases. V dropped 3 bases and J dropped 3; count of bases not matched to a gene: 8. The germline V gene encodes CDR1 SGHRS and CDR2 YFSETQ. There are 16 residues in the CDR3. Here the CDR3 reads CASSWATGLDTGELFF. CDR3 nucleotides: TGCGCCAGCAGCTGGGCGACAGGGCTGGACACCGGGGAGCTGTTTTTT.

V usage is TRBV5-4 and J usage is TRBJ2-1; 8 nucleotides match TRBD1. The trim removed 4 bases at V and 6 bases at J, leaving 12 bases unmatched. The CDR3 is 16 residues long. Per germline, CDR1 SGHNT and CDR2 YYREEE (reference sequence). CDR3 loop: CASSLIAGTGLNEQFF. CDR3 nucleotide sequence: TGTGCCAGCAGCCTAATCGCCGGGACAGGCCTCAATGAGCAGTTCTTC.

In DNA, the CDR3 is TGTGCCAGCGACAAGGGTTCCACCTACAATGAGCAGTTCTTC. This codes for CASDKGSTYNEQFF. This chain connects TRBV28 to TRBJ2-1; no clear D. The CDR3 consists of 14 residues. Trimming shortened V by 8 bases and J by 2 bases, and 13 bases separated the two germline ends. The V gene's germline CDR1 is MDHEN and CDR2 SYDVKM.

CDR3 sequence (DNA): TGTGCCGCCCACCCCCTACGGAGGCCTCTACCCCATGGCAATGAGCAGTTCTTC. Protein sequence: CAAHPLRRPLPHGNEQFF. The V and J genes are TRBV7-8 and TRBJ2-1; a weak D match, TRBD2 (5 bases). CDR1 and CDR2 from the germline V gene are SGHVS and FQNEAQ. The CDR3 runs 18 residues. V gave up 11 bases and J gave up 6 bases, with 32 bases separating them.

The chain links TRBV15 to TRBJ2-3, with a possible D match to TRBD2 (5 bases). This CDR3 is built from 17 residues. Germline CDR1 is LNHNV and CDR2 is YYDKDF (reference sequence). With 0 bases removed from V and 6 bases from J, the gap between germline ends came to 19 bases. This chain's CDR3 is CATSRDETRARGDTQYF. CDR3 coding DNA: TGTGCCACCAGCAGAGATGAAACGCGGGCCCGAGGGGATACGCAGTATTTT.

This chain links TRBV28 with TRBJ1-4; D uncertain. This CDR3 has 16 amino acids. Germline V lookup: CDR1 MDHEN, CDR2 SYDVKM. Deletions cut 5 bases from V and 5 bases from J, with 18 bases between. Written as DNA, the CDR3 is TGTGCCAGCAGTCTGAACAAGGGAGTGGGGAATGAAAAACTGTTTTTT. Protein: CASSLNKGVGNEKLFF.

This rearrangement joins TRBV7-8 to TRBJ1-4, with D unresolved. Germline V gene sequence: CDR1 SGHVS, CDR2 FQNEAQ. This CDR3 is 18 amino acids long. With 2 bases removed from V and 0 bases from J, the gap between germline ends came to 16 bases. Written as DNA, the CDR3 is TGTGCCAGCAGCTTACGCCCCCCGGGGTCTGCAACTAATGAAAAACTGTTTTTT. Its protein is CASSLRPPGSATNEKLFF.

For this clone: In the same sample, other DNA sequences code for this CDR3. The chain uses TRBV19 and TRBJ1-1, with D perhaps TRBD1 (5 bases). From germline, CDR1 is LNHDA and CDR2 SQIVND (reference sequence). The CDR3 has 14 residues. The germline V and J ends were trimmed by 2 bases and 0 bases, with 7 bases remaining between them. CDR3 sequence reads: CASSINRLNTEAFF. The CDR3 DNA is TGTGCCAGTAGTATAAACAGGTTGAACACTGAAGCTTTCTTT.

V gene TRBV5-6 combines with J gene TRBJ2-7; maybe TRBD2 (6 bases). The V end was cut by 2 bases, the J end by 3 bases, with 12 bases between. Germline CDR1 SGHDT, CDR2 YYEEEE. There are 14 residues in the CDR3. The CDR3 DNA reads as TGTGCCAGCAGCTTAGCGGGCCCAATCTACGAGCAGTACTTC. This translates into CASSLAGPIYEQYF.

The rearrangement uses TRBV6-6 and TRBJ2-2; D unclear. Trimming cost V 4 bases and J 5 bases, with 8 bases left between them. The CDR3 covers 13 residues. Germline CDR1 MNHNY, CDR2 SVGAGI (reference sequence). CDR3 loop: CASSFPKTGELFF. The DNA of the CDR3 is TGTGCCAGCAGTTTCCCCAAAACCGGGGAGCTGTTTTTT.

The chain couples TRBV7-8 to TRBJ2-7, with 15 bases matching TRBD2. This CDR3 contains 15 residues. The V gene end was trimmed by 6 bases and the J gene end by 3 bases; junction bases not matched to a gene: 3. Germline assignment: CDR1 SGHVS and CDR2 FQNEAQ. CDR3 protein: CASRGLAGGFYEQYF. In DNA, the CDR3 is TGTGCCAGCAGGGGACTAGCGGGAGGTTTCTACGAGCAGTACTTC.

The chain uses TRBV6-5 and TRBJ1-5; 7 bases align to TRBD1. The trim removed 6 bases at V and 0 bases at J, leaving 5 bases unmatched. CDR1 and CDR2 from the germline V gene are MNHEY and SVGAGI. The CDR3 runs 15 residues. The CDR3 region has the DNA TGTGCCAGCAGCCGGAGGACAGGTAGCAATCAGCCCCAGCATTTT. This encodes CASSRRTGSNQPQHF.

This clone has a handful of counts. This chain uses TRBV2 with TRBJ1-1, with 8 nucleotides matching TRBD1. CDR1 SNHLY and CDR2 FYNNEI come from the germline V gene. The V and J ends lost 7 bases and 6 bases, in that order; junction bases with no gene match: 10. The CDR3 runs 14 residues. This CDR3 reads CASTVLRGQSEAFF. The CDR3 nucleotides read TGTGCCAGCACGGTCCTCAGGGGGCAATCTGAAGCTTTCTTT.